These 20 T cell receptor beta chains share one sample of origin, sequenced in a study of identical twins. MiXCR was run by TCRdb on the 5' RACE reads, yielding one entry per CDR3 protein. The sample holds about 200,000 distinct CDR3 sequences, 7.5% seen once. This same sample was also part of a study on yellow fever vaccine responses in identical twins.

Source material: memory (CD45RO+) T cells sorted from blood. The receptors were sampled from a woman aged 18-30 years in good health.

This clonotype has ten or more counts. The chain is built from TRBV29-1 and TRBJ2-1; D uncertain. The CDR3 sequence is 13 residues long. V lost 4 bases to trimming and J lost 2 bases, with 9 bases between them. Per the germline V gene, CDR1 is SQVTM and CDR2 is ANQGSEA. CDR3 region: CSVARFTYNEQFF. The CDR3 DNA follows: TGCAGCGTTGCCAGGTTCACCTACAATGAGCAGTTCTTC.

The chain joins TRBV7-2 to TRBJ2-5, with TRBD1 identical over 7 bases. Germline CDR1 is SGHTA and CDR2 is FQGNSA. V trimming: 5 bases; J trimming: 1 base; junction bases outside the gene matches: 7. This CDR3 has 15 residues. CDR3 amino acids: CASSGGRQGQETQYF. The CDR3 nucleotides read TGTGCCAGCAGCGGAGGTAGACAGGGCCAAGAGACCCAGTACTTC. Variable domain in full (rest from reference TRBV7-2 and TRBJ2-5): GAGVSQSPSNKVTEKGKDVELRCDPISGHTALYWYRQSLGQGLEFLIYFQGNSAPDKSGLPSDRFSAERTGGSVSTLTIQRTQQEDSAVYLCASSGGRQGQETQYFGPGTRLLVL.

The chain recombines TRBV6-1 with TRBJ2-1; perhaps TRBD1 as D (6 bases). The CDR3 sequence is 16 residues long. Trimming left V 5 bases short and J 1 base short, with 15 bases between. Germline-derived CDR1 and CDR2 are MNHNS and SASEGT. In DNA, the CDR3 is TGTGCCAGCAGTCCCCGCCAGGGGAAATCCTACAATGAGCAGTTCTTC. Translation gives CASSPRQGKSYNEQFF.

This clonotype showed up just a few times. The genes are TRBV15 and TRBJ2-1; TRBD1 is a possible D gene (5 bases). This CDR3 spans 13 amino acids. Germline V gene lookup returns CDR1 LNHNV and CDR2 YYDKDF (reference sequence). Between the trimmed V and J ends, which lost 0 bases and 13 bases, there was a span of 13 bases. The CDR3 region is CATSRDQGPYQFF. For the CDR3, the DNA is TGTGCCACCAGCAGAGATCAGGGTCCATACCAGTTCTTC. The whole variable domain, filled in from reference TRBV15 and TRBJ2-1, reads DAMVIQNPRYQVTQFGKPVTLSCSQTLNHNVMYWYQQKSSQAPKLLFHYYDKDFNNEADTPDNFQSRRPNTSFCFLDIRSPGLGDTAMYLCATSRDQGPYQFFGPGTRLTVL.

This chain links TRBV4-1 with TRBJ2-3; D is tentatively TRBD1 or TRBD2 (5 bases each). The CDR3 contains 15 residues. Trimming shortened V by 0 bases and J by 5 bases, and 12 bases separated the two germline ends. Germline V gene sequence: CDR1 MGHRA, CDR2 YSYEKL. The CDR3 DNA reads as TGCGCCAGCAGCCAAGATCGGGGCAGGGAAGATACGCAGTATTTT. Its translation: CASSQDRGREDTQYF.

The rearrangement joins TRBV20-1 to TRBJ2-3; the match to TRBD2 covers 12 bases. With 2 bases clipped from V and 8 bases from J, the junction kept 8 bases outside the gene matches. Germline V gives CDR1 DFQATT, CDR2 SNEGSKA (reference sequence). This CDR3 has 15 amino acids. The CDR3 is CSARLPSGGAGTQYF. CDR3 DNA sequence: TGCAGTGCTAGACTCCCTAGCGGGGGGGCCGGTACGCAGTATTTT.

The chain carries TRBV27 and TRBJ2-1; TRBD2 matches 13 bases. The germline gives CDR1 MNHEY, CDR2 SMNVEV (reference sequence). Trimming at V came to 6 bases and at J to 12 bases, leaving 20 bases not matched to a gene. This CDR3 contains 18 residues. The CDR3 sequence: CASSLRVPGTSGVFRQFF. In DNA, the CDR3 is TGTGCCAGCAGCTTACGGGTACCCGGGACTAGCGGGGTCTTTAGGCAGTTCTTC.

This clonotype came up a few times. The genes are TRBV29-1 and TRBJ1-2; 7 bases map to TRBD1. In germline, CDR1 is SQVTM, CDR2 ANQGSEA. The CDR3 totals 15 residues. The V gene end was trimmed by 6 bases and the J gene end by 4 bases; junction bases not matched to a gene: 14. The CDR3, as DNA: TGCAGCGTCCGGAAGGATCAGGGGGATGGCTATGGCTACACCTTC. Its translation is CSVRKDQGDGYGYTF.

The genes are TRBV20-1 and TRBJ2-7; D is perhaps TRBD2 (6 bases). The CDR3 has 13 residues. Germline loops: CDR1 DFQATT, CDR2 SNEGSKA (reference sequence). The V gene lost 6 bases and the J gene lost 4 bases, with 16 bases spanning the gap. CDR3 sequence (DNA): TGCAGTGCCCGGTCCGAGACTAGTTACGAGCAGTACTTC. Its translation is CSARSETSYEQYF.

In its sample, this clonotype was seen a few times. Here the CDR3 reads CASSSTGGETQYF. CDR3 DNA sequence: TGTGCCAGCAGCTCGACCGGGGGGGAGACCCAGTACTTC. The chain recombines TRBV7-9 with TRBJ2-5, with 7 positions matching TRBD2. V was pared by 4 bases and J by 5 bases, with 4 bases of the junction left unmatched. Looked up from germline, CDR1 is SEHNR and CDR2 is FQNEAQ (reference sequence). The CDR3 runs 13 residues.

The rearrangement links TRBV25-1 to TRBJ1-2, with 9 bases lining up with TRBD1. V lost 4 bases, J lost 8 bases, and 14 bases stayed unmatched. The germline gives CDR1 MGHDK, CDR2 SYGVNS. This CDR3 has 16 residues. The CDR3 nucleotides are TGTGCCAGCAGTGCACCTCCGGGACAGGGCTCTCTAGGCTACACCTTC. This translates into CASSAPPGQGSLGYTF.

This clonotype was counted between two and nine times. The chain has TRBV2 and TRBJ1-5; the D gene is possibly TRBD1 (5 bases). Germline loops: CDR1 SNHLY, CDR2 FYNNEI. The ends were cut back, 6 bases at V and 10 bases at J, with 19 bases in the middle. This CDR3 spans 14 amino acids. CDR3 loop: CASSLERVRDPQHF. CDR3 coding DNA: TGTGCCAGCAGCTTGGAAAGGGTACGGGACCCCCAGCATTTT. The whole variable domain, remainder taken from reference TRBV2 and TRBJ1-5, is EPEVTQTPSHQVTQMGQEVILRCVPISNHLYFYWYRQILGQKVEFLVSFYNNEISEKSEIFDDQFSVERPDGSNFTLKIRSTKLEDSAMYFCASSLERVRDPQHFGDGTRLSIL.

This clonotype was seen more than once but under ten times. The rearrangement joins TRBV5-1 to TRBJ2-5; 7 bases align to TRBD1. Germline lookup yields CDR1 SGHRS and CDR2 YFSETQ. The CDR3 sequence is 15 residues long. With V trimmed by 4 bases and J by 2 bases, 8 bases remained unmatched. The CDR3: CASSQHMTGQETQYF. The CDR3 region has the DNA TGCGCCAGCAGCCAACATATGACAGGGCAAGAGACCCAGTACTTC.

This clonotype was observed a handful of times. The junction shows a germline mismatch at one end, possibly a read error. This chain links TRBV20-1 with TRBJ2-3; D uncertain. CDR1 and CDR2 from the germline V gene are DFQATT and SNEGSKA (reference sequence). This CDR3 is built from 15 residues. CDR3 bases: TGCAGTGCTGGAGATCTCTTAACTAGCACAGATACGCAGTATTTT. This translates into CSAGDLLTSTDTQYF.

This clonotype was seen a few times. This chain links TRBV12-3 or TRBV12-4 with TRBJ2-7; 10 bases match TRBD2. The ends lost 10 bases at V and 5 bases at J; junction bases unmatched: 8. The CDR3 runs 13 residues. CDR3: CANTLAGGDEQYF. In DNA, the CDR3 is TGTGCCAACACCTTAGCGGGAGGTGACGAGCAGTACTTC.

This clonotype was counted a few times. The CDR3, as DNA: TGTGCCAGCAGCCGACAAAGCGGGAGCTACACCTTC. Protein product: CASSRQSGSYTF. This chain links TRBV3-1 with TRBJ1-2; D remains unclear. The CDR3 totals 12 residues. V was trimmed by 4 bases and J by 9 bases, leaving 12 bases between them. Germline V gene data show CDR1 as LGHDT and CDR2 as YNNKEL (reference sequence).

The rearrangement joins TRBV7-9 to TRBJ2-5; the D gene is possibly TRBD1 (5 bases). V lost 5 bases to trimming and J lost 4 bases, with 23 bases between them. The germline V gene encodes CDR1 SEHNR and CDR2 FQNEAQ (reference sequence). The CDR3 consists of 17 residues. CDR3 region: CASSPQGWQSSGETQYF. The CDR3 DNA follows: TGTGCCAGCAGCCCCCAGGGTTGGCAAAGTAGTGGAGAGACCCAGTACTTC.

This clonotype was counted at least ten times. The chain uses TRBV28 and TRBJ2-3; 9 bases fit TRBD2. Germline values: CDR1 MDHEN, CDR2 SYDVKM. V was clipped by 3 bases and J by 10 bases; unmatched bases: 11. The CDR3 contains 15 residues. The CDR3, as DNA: TGTGCCAGCAGTTTCGAGGGTAGCGGGGGCTGGGCGCAGTATTTT. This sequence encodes CASSFEGSGGWAQYF. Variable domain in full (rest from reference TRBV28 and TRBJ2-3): DVKVTQSSRYLVKRTGEKVFLECVQDMDHENMFWYRQDPGLGLRLIYFSYDVKMKEKGDIPEGYSVSREKKERFSLILESASTNQTSMYLCASSFEGSGGWAQYFGPGTRLTVL.

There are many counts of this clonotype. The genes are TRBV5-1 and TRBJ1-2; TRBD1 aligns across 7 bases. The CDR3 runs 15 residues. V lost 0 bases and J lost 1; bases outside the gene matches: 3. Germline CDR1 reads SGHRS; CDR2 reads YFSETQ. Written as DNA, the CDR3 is TGCGCCAGCAGCTTGGACAGGGGAAATAACTATGGCTACACCTTC. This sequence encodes CASSLDRGNNYGYTF.

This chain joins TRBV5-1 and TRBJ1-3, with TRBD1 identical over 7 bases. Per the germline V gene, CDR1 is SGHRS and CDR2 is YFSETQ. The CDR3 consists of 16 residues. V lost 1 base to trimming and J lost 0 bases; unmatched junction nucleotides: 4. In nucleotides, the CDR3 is TGCGCCAGCAGCTTGAGCGACAGGGCCTCTGGAAACACCATATATTTT. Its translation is CASSLSDRASGNTIYF. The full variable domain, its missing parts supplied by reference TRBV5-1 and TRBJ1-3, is KAGVTQTPRYLIKTRGQQVTLSCSPISGHRSVSWYQQTPGQGLQFLFEYFSETQRNKGNFPGRFSGRQFSNSRSEMNVSTLELGDSALYLCASSLSDRASGNTIYFGEGSWLTVV.